This TCR beta chain originates from a study of glioma-infiltrating T cells. Study-level results: Gliomas, especially low-grade, showed above-expected tissue-blood divergence; non-neoplastic patients showed below. Very few CDR3 sequences were shared between tissue and blood.

From germline, CDR1 is MNHNS and CDR2 SASEGT. CDR3 length equals 14 residues. Trimming took off 2 bases at V and 8 bases at J, with 13 bases between the two ends. Many counts were recorded for this clonotype. Its antigen is not identified. The iRepertoire nested amplicon-rescue multiplex PCR amplified TCR alpha and beta CDR3s from RNA. One-step reverse transcription and amplification started from approximately 100-400 ng of tissue mRNA or PBMC total RNA. TCRdb fed the multiplex PCR reads into MiXCR, producing one record per CDR3 protein. The data show around 170,000 distinct CDR3 sequences, about 47% seen once.

The chain recombines TRBV6-1 with TRBJ2-1, with D unclear. This receptor was identified in a human donor with low-grade glioma or glioblastoma, undergoing nonglioma brain surgery, or in good health (not recorded which). Specimen: glioma tissue, nonneoplastic brain tissue, or PBMCs (not recorded which). The CDR3 bases are TGTGCCAGCAGTGAACAACAATTGGATGATGAGCAGTTCTTC. It encodes CASSEQQLDDEQFF.